This T cell receptor beta chain was observed in a study of beta chain features in type 1 diabetes. About the study: Sorted cells from all samples, numbering 100 million to 120 million, were examined.

Reverse transcribing all isolated RNA meant expressed TCRB transcripts were sequenced. Measured with immunoSEQ multiplex PCR; TCRdb has only the in-frame clones, and not every one. The sample has some 150,000 clones; about 7% are singletons. CDR3 size: 17 residues. CDR1 is SGHRS, CDR2 YFSETQ, per germline. V dropped 0 bases and J dropped 4; count of bases not matched to a gene: 9. In its sample, this clone was seen a few times. Its target is unknown. Study results and limitations: Within each of all four CD4+ subsets, Type 1 diabetes patients had TCRB CDR3s that were moderately but significantly shorter. Naive, central memory and regulatory TCRB repertoires appeared more similar among patients than healthy donors. Insertion counts at VDJ junctions were lower in type 1 diabetes patients, who also showed more deletions there.

The chain employs TRBV5-1 and TRBJ2-1; 8 bases agree with TRBD1. The clonotype originates from a woman aged 30 to 39 in good health. Sequencing was carried out using central memory CD4+ T cells from blood. The CDR3 DNA is TGCGCCAGCAGCTTGGGCCAGGGGGCGATTGAATACAATGAGCAGTTCTTC. Protein product: CASSLGQGAIEYNEQFF.